This TCR beta chain was captured in a study of blood T cells in healthy people across ages. With 5 bases removed from V and 6 bases from J, the gap between germline ends came to 14 bases. The CDR3 runs to 13 residues. Germline CDR1 MNHEY, CDR2 SMNVEV (reference sequence). Study-level findings and limits: Higher diversity and more naive CD4+ cells were features of long-lived donors, compared to aged donors. It was not known whether donors were CMV positive (a possible confounder of expanded clonotype changes). A conclusive naive versus antigen-experienced comparison was prevented by the unsorted PBMCs.

It was with a sample-barcoded 5' primer and a J-beta primer mix that a second PCR of roughly 7 to 12 cycles was run. A single record per CDR3 protein comes from TCRdb applying MiXCR to the 5' RACE reads. The repertoire consists of 800,000 to 1,000,000 distinct CDR3 sequences, with around 48% occurring once and the leading ten covering about an eighth. A remark on this clonotype: The antigen is not known.

The sequencing input was blood. This chain connects TRBV27 to TRBJ2-7; D may be TRBD1 (6 bases). This sequence originates from a man aged 25 to 40 in good health. The CDR3 loop reads CASSLTGSREQYF. CDR3 in DNA: TGTGCCAGCAGTCTAACAGGGAGTCGCGAGCAGTACTTC.